This T cell receptor beta chain was captured in a study of long-term antiretroviral therapy in people with HIV. Points from the study as a whole: Across all time points, the repertoire was dominated by clones that expanded before ART.

Survey-level immunoSEQ v3.0 assays were run. Data came from immunoSEQ multiplex PCR; TCRdb stores just in-frame clones and leaves some out. The sample has 11,000 to 15,000 clones, roughly 80% seen once. Of note for this clone: Antigen: not known.

Trimming left V 3 bases short and J 4 bases short, with 19 bases between. The germline V gene has CDR1 LNHDA and CDR2 SQIVND (reference sequence). The CDR3 runs 17 residues. Each specimen consisted of about 0.85-11 million cryopreserved PBMC prior to extraction of DNA. The sample here was unsorted PBMCs, taken 3.2 years before starting antiretroviral therapy. This sequence was found in a man aged 40-55 years with HIV. The chain recombines TRBV19 with TRBJ2-4; D unresolved. CDR3 residues: CASSIGLFHGAKNIQYF. The CDR3 region has the DNA TGTGCCAGTAGTATCGGGTTGTTTCACGGAGCTAAAAACATTCAGTACTTC.